The clone carrying this T cell receptor (beta chain) appeared a few times. As yet, its antigen is unknown. From germline, CDR1 is SQVTM and CDR2 ANQGSEA. V gave up 4 bases and J gave up 5 bases, with 24 bases separating them. CDR3 size: 16 residues. All of the isolated RNA was reverse transcribed, so expressed TCRB transcripts were sequenced. This table comes from immunoSEQ multiplex PCR, and its TCRdb copy is limited to in-frame clones, with some not included. The sample consists of hundreds of thousands of clones, around an eighth of them appearing once. This specimen belongs to a study of beta chain features in type 1 diabetes. Overall study findings and caveats: Healthy donors had naive, central memory and Treg TCRB repertoires that appeared less similar than those seen among patients. Shortening of TCRB CDR3s, moderate but significant, appeared in all four CD4+ subsets of Type 1 diabetes patients. Highly expressing activated T cells could be over-counted with a cDNA template.

It was via CD45RO/CCR7/CD25/CD127/CD95/CD27 that CD4+ naive, central memory, regulatory and stem cell-like memory cells were sorted. Sequencing input: naive CD4+ T cells from blood. The genes are TRBV29-1 and TRBJ2-7; D possibly uses TRBD1 or TRBD2 (7 bases each). The sequence came from a man younger than 35 with type 1 diabetes. This CDR3 is CSVGGGRQGRSDEQYF. The CDR3 nucleotides read TGCAGCGTTGGGGGGGGACGACAGGGTCGATCGGACGAGCAGTACTTC.